The subject of this entry is one T cell receptor (beta chain). As yet, its antigen is unknown. Each CDR3 protein gets one entry after TCRdb re-called the 5' RACE reads with MiXCR. The sample includes approximately 60,000 distinct CDR3 sequences, less than 9.5% seen only once; the top ten take approximately 1.1%. These data belong to a study of T-cell memory formation after mild COVID-19. Study-wide findings and caveats: Researchers found some responding clones in pre-infection memory, a sign that cross-reactive memory joined.

Germline V gives CDR1 KGHSH, CDR2 LQKENI. The CDR3 has 14 residues. The V gene lost 2 bases and the J gene lost 0 bases, with 8 bases spanning the gap. This clonotype was obtained from a man between 18 and 29 years old who had mild COVID-19 (a few samples of this study predate the infection). Cell type and time point are not known. This chain joins TRBV18 and TRBJ2-7; D possibly uses TRBD1 or TRBD2 (5 bases each). Source material: PBMCs or a T cell subset sorted from them (not recorded which). DNA of the CDR3: TGTGCCAGCTCACCATGGGACGGCTCCTACGAGCAGTACTTC. This gives the protein CASSPWDGSYEQYF.